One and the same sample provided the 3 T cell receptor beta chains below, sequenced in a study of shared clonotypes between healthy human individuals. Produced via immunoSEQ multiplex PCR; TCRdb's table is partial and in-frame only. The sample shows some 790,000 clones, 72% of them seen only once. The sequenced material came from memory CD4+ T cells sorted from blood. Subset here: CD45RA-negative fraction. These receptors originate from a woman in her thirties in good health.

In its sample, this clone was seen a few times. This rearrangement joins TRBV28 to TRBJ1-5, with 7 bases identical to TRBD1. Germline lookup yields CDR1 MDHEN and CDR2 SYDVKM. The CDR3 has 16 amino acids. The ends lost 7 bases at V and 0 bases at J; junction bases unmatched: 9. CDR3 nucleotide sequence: TGTGCCAGCACTCAGGGACAGAGTTATAGCAATCAGCCCCAGCATTTT. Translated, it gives CASTQGQSYSNQPQHF. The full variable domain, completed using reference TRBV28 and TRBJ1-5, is DVKVTQSSRYLVKRTGEKVFLECVQDMDHENMFWYRQDPGLGLRLIYFSYDVKMKEKGDIPEGYSVSREKKERFSLILESASTNQTSMYLCASTQGQSYSNQPQHFGDGTRLSIL.

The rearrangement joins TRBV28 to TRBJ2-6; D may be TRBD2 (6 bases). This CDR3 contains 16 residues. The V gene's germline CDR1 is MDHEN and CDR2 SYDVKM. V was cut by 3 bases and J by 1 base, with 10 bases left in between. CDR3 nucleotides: TGTGCCAGCAGTTTGTGGGAGGATTCTGGGGCCAACGTCCTGACTTTC. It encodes CASSLWEDSGANVLTF. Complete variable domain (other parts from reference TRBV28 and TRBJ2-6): DVKVTQSSRYLVKRTGEKVFLECVQDMDHENMFWYRQDPGLGLRLIYFSYDVKMKEKGDIPEGYSVSREKKERFSLILESASTNQTSMYLCASSLWEDSGANVLTFGAGSRLTVL.

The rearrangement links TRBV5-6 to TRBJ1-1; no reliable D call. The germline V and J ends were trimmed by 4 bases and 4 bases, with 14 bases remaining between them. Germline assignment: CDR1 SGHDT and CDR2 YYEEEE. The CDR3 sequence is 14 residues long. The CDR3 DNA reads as TGTGCCAGCAGCCTGGGCGCCCGCGGCACTGAAGCTTTCTTT. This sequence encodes CASSLGARGTEAFF.